This entry lists 32 T cell receptor beta chains sequenced from one sample in a study of molecular identifiers for immune sequencing clone quantification. Via MiXCR, TCRdb re-called the PCR reads, giving one row per CDR3 protein. The data show 300,000 to 400,000 distinct CDR3 sequences, roughly a quarter seen once. Source material: naive CD8+ T cells from blood, with Jurkat cell RNA spiked in. Specified subset: FACS-sorted CD8+CD4-CCR7+CD45RA+ naive T cells. These receptors were collected from a human donor in good health. Some libraries in this study had Jurkat cell RNA spiked in.

On this clonotype: This may come from a read error, since a much larger clone is one base off. V gene TRBV4-3 combines with J gene TRBJ2-5; D is ambiguous. The CDR3 runs 15 residues. Germline loops: CDR1 LGHNA, CDR2 YSLEER. The CDR3 bases are TGCGCCAGCAACCAAGATAGGAGCCTCACTGGGACCCAGTACTTC. Amino acids: CASNQDRSLTGTQYF.

This clonotype occurred many times. V is TRBV6-6 and J is TRBJ1-2; the D gene is possibly TRBD1 (6 bases). This CDR3 has 14 residues. Per germline, CDR1 MNHNY and CDR2 SVGAGI (reference sequence). Trimming took 0 bases from V and 8 from J, leaving 13 bases between them. The CDR3 DNA is TGTGCCAGCAGTTACTCTGAGGGGGATCAGGGCTACACCTTC. Protein: CASSYSEGDQGYTF.

This clonotype was seen more than once but under ten times. V is TRBV11-2 and J is TRBJ1-2; 8 nucleotides line up with TRBD1. The ends lost 1 base at V and 5 bases at J; junction bases unmatched: 6. CDR3 length: 15 residues. CDR1 and CDR2 (germline): SGHAT, FQNNGV. As DNA, the CDR3 is TGTGCCAGCAGCTTAGCAGGGGGCACCCCGTATGGCTACACCTTC. Translated, it gives CASSLAGGTPYGYTF.

In its sample, this clonotype was seen a few times. This chain joins TRBV7-2 and TRBJ2-5; D may be TRBD2 (6 bases). The CDR3 sequence is 14 residues long. Per the germline V gene, CDR1 is SGHTA and CDR2 is FQGNSA. V lost 6 bases and J 5 bases, leaving 16 bases between the germline ends. The CDR3 DNA follows: TGTGCCAGCAGGACCGCCGGGAGCGGGGAGACCCAGTACTTC. Encoded protein: CASRTAGSGETQYF.

The genes are TRBV23-1 and TRBJ2-4; D is perhaps TRBD1 (7 bases). TRBV23-1 is designated an ORF whose function remains uncertain. This CDR3 has 15 residues. V was clipped by 1 base and J by 5 bases, with 12 bases between them. CDR3 in DNA: TGCGCCAGCAGTCAATGGAGGGGGCCGGAAAACATTCAGTACTTC. Translating it yields CASSQWRGPENIQYF.

Ten or more counts support this clonotype. The V gene is TRBV7-9, the J gene TRBJ2-7; weak D call: TRBD2 (5 bases). Germline V gives CDR1 SEHNR, CDR2 FQNEAQ (reference sequence). The CDR3 is 13 residues long. With 4 bases removed from V and 6 bases from J, the gap between germline ends came to 13 bases. CDR3 in amino acids: CASSSQLVPEQYF. The CDR3 nucleotides read TGTGCCAGCAGCTCCCAACTAGTCCCCGAGCAGTACTTC.

Notes on this clonotype: A clone one base away is much larger, so this may be a read error. This chain uses TRBV12-5 with TRBJ2-1; no definite D call. This CDR3 is built from 14 residues. Germline CDR1 LGHNT, CDR2 FRNRAP. The CDR3: CASGLPLHSLERFF. CDR3 DNA: TGTGCTAGTGGTTTGCCACTTCACTCTTTAGAGCGGTTCTTC.

The rearrangement joins TRBV30 to TRBJ1-4; D gene ambiguous. Between the trimmed V and J ends, which lost 5 bases and 8 bases, there was a span of 9 bases. The germline gives CDR1 GTSNPN, CDR2 SVGIG (reference sequence). CDR3 length: 11 residues. The CDR3 bases are TGTGCCTGGGGGAATGGAGAAAAACTGTTTTTT. Residues: CAWGNGEKLFF.

There are a few counts of this clonotype. V and J are TRBV19 and TRBJ1-3; D call uncertain. Germline CDR1 reads LNHDA; CDR2 reads SQIVND (reference sequence). CDR3 length: 16 amino acids. V gave up 2 bases and J gave up 0 bases, with 11 bases separating them. CDR3 sequence (DNA): TGTGCCAGTAGTATATTGCTGGTGGACTCTGGAAACACCATATATTTT. Protein: CASSILLVDSGNTIYF.

The V call is TRBV7-9, the J call TRBJ2-7; a weak D match, TRBD1 (6 bases). The CDR3 covers 16 residues. Looked up from germline, CDR1 is SEHNR and CDR2 is FQNEAQ (reference sequence). V shed 3 bases and J shed 3 bases, with 18 bases lying between them. The DNA of the CDR3 is TGTGCCAGCAGCTTCCCTCCCGGGACATACGGCTACGAGCAGTACTTC. Residues: CASSFPPGTYGYEQYF.

This clonotype was observed at least ten times. A read error may produce the germline difference seen at one junction end. The genes are TRBV4-3 and TRBJ2-1; 8 bases match TRBD2. The CDR3 is 16 amino acids. Germline V CDR1 and CDR2: LGHNA, YSLEER. The CDR3 nucleotides read TGCGCCAGCAGCCAAGATTGGGCTAGCGGGTACAATGGGCAGTTCTTC. Amino acids: CASSQDWASGYNGQFF.

The chain recombines TRBV24-1 with TRBJ2-2, with 7 bases identical to TRBD2. The CDR3 is 17 residues long. CDR1 and CDR2 from the germline V gene are KGHDR and SFDVKD. The trim removed 1 base at V and 7 bases at J, leaving 11 bases unmatched. The DNA of the CDR3 is TGTGCCACCAGTGATTTCCGAAATAGCGGGTCGTACGGGGAGCTGTTTTTT. The encoded protein is CATSDFRNSGSYGELFF.

With respect to this clonotype: Possible read error: a much larger clone is one base away. This chain joins TRBV5-1 and TRBJ1-1; D gene unclear. CDR1 SGHRS and CDR2 YFSETQ come from the germline V gene. CDR3 length: 18 amino acids. The CDR3 spells CASSENPRLDNMNTAAFF. CDR3 coding DNA: TGCGCCAGCAGCGAAAACCCCCGTCTAGACAACATGAACACTGCAGCTTTCTTT.

At least ten counts were recorded for this clonotype. This CDR3 is CASGYGTGVGSFF. DNA of the CDR3: TGTGCCAGCGGATATGGGACAGGAGTTGGGTCTTTCTTT. The rearrangement joins TRBV25-1 to TRBJ1-1, with 8 bases aligning to TRBD1. Germline loops: CDR1 MGHDK, CDR2 SYGVNS. V shed 8 bases, J shed 12 bases, and the junction held 14 bases outside the gene matches. CDR3 length equals 13 residues. Together with reference TRBV25-1 and TRBJ1-1, the CDR3 gives the full variable domain: EADIYQTPRYLVIGTGKKITLECSQTMGHDKMYWYQQDPGMELHLIHYSYGVNSTEKGDLSSESTVSRIRTEHFPLTLESARPSHTSQYLCASGYGTGVGSFFGQGTRLTVV.

This chain connects TRBV12-3 or TRBV12-4 to TRBJ2-5, with D unresolved. The CDR3 extends over 16 amino acids. Trimming left V 0 bases short and J 5 bases short, with 16 bases between. The CDR3 sequence: CASSLALATTHETQYF. DNA of the CDR3: TGTGCCAGCAGTTTAGCGTTGGCGACAACCCACGAGACCCAGTACTTC.

J is TRBJ1-5 and V is TRBV2, with D unresolved. The germline CDR1 and CDR2 sequences are SNHLY and FYNNEI. The CDR3 covers 15 residues. Trimming took 1 base from V and 6 from J, leaving 13 bases between them. CDR3 region: CASSEGPGGFQPQHF. CDR3 DNA sequence: TGTGCCAGCAGTGAAGGGCCAGGTGGTTTTCAGCCCCAGCATTTT.

This clonotype was recorded many times. This chain links TRBV28 with TRBJ2-1; 8 nucleotides agree with TRBD2. The germline V gene has CDR1 MDHEN and CDR2 SYDVKM. This CDR3 has 14 residues. V shed 11 bases, J shed 6 bases, and the junction held 12 bases outside the gene matches. The CDR3 spells CAGSTGGDFNEQFF. CDR3 DNA sequence: TGTGCCGGGAGTACCGGGGGGGACTTCAATGAGCAGTTCTTC.

About this clonotype: A read error may be the cause here, since a much bigger clone is one base away. The J gene is TRBJ1-1, the V gene TRBV27, with D possibly matching TRBD1 (5 bases). Germline-derived CDR1 and CDR2 are MNHEY and SMNVEV (reference sequence). This CDR3 spans 14 amino acids. In DNA form, the CDR3 reads TGTGCCAGCAGTTTTTACGGGACTAACAATGAAGCTTTCTTT. This codes for CASSFYGTNNEAFF.

This clonotype has a count of ten or more. The chain couples TRBV9 to TRBJ2-5; D is unresolved. This CDR3 is built from 14 residues. Trimming pared 0 bases from V and 5 bases from J, leaving 11 bases between. From germline, CDR1 is SGDLS and CDR2 YYNGEE. The CDR3 bases are TGTGCCAGCAGCGTAGGTGACGTAGACGAGACCCAGTACTTC. Translating it yields CASSVGDVDETQYF.

This clonotype was observed a handful of times. The chain joins TRBV13 to TRBJ2-1, with 11 bases fitting TRBD2. Unmatched junction bases numbered 7, after V lost 6 bases and J lost 0 bases. The CDR3 spans 17 residues. Germline V gene lookup returns CDR1 PRHDT and CDR2 FYEKMQ (reference sequence). The CDR3 sequence: CASSSGTSGSSYNEQFF. CDR3 DNA sequence: TGTGCCAGCAGTTCCGGGACTAGCGGAAGCTCCTACAATGAGCAGTTCTTC. Full variable domain (outside the CDR3, taken from reference TRBV13 and TRBJ2-1): AAGVIQSPRHLIKEKRETATLKCYPIPRHDTVYWYQQGPGQDPQFLISFYEKMQSDKGSIPDRFSAQQFSDYHSELNMSSLELGDSALYFCASSSGTSGSSYNEQFFGPGTRLTVL.

This clonotype was counted only a few times. The CDR3 nucleotides are TGTGCCAGCAGCTTACAGGGGGCATACACTGAAGCTTTCTTT. It encodes CASSLQGAYTEAFF. J is TRBJ1-1 and V is TRBV7-9; 8 bases fit TRBD1. The germline V gene encodes CDR1 SEHNR and CDR2 FQNEAQ (reference sequence). The CDR3 runs 14 residues. Trimming took 2 bases from V and 3 from J; bases not matched to a gene: 2.

This clonotype was counted many times. The chain links TRBV4-1 to TRBJ1-1, with unresolved D. Deletions cut 2 bases from V and 5 bases from J, with 9 bases between. The CDR3 consists of 13 residues. Germline V CDR1 and CDR2: MGHRA, YSYEKL. CDR3 bases: TGCGCCAGCAGCCAAAATACCGCAACTGAAGCTTTCTTT. This translates into CASSQNTATEAFF.

The table lists this clonotype with many counts. CDR3 in DNA: TGTGCCAGCAGTCAACCTCTACCCGGGGAGGGGGCACGGTACGAGCAGTACTTC. It yields the protein CASSQPLPGEGARYEQYF. The V gene is TRBV6-5, the J gene TRBJ2-7, with D perhaps TRBD1 or TRBD2 (7 bases each). From germline, CDR1 is MNHEY and CDR2 SVGAGI. Trimming shortened V by 5 bases and J by 4 bases, and 27 bases separated the two germline ends. This CDR3 comprises 18 residues.

The sample holds a few counts of this clonotype. The J gene is TRBJ2-1, the V gene TRBV3-1; D might be TRBD1 (6 bases). The CDR3 spans 14 residues. Per the germline V gene, CDR1 is LGHDT and CDR2 is YNNKEL (reference sequence). Trimming left V 3 bases short and J 6 bases short, with 12 bases between. DNA for the CDR3: TGTGCCAGCAGCCAGACAGGTGCTGTCAATGAGCAGTTCTTC. It encodes CASSQTGAVNEQFF.

This clonotype has just a few counts. The rearrangement links TRBV4-3 to TRBJ2-6; TRBD1 agrees at 9 bases. Germline V gene sequence: CDR1 LGHNA, CDR2 YSLEER. CDR3 length: 18 amino acids. With 4 bases clipped from V and 0 bases from J, the junction kept 7 bases outside the gene matches. For the CDR3, the DNA is TGCGCCAGCAGCCCAGACCCGGGACAGGGCTCTGGGGCCAACGTCCTGACTTTC. Translating it yields CASSPDPGQGSGANVLTF.

Comment on this clonotype: A much larger clone lies a single base off, so this may be a read error. CDR3 region: CASSPGDGMNTEVFF. The CDR3 coding sequence is TGTGCCAGCAGCCCAGGGGACGGAATGAACACTGAAGTTTTCTTT. The rearrangement joins TRBV7-9 to TRBJ1-1; weak D call: TRBD1 (6 bases). This CDR3 spans 15 amino acids. Per the germline V gene, CDR1 is SEHNR and CDR2 is FQNEAQ (reference sequence).

The sample holds a few counts of this clonotype. Sequence at one end of the junction differs from germline and may be a read error. CDR3: CASSSSGGSYAQYF. In nucleotides, the CDR3 is TGTGCCAGCAGCTCCTCCGGGGGTAGTTACGCGCAGTACTTC. V and J are TRBV7-2 and TRBJ2-7; a possible D gene is TRBD2 (6 bases). From germline, CDR1 is SGHTA and CDR2 FQGNSA. CDR3 length: 14 amino acids.

This clonotype was seen only a few times. This chain links TRBV5-6 with TRBJ2-7; 8 positions match TRBD2. The CDR3 has 17 residues. The V segment lost 4 bases and the J segment 6 bases; nucleotides outside the gene matches: 18. The germline V gene encodes CDR1 SGHDT and CDR2 YYEEEE. This CDR3 reads CASSQVVGTSPAREQYF. The CDR3, as DNA: TGTGCCAGCAGCCAGGTCGTGGGGACTAGTCCCGCTCGCGAGCAGTACTTC.

This clonotype was counted at least ten times. The V gene is TRBV20-1, the J gene TRBJ2-7; D not certain. The germline CDR1 and CDR2 sequences are DFQATT and SNEGSKA (reference sequence). This CDR3 is 9 amino acids long. V lost 5 bases to trimming and J lost 6 bases, with 5 bases between them. CDR3 loop: CSAGPEQYF. The DNA for the CDR3 is TGCAGTGCTGGCCCCGAGCAGTACTTC.

There are a few counts of this clonotype. V gene TRBV9 combines with J gene TRBJ2-5, with 7 positions matching TRBD2. The CDR3 is 14 amino acids. Trimming at V came to 4 bases and at J to 1 base, leaving 4 bases not matched to a gene. Germline values: CDR1 SGDLS, CDR2 YYNGEE. This CDR3 is CASSPGLPQETQYF. CDR3 nucleotide sequence: TGTGCCAGCAGCCCGGGACTACCCCAAGAGACCCAGTACTTC.

This clonotype showed up many times. The V gene is TRBV29-1, the J gene TRBJ2-1; 8 bases line up with TRBD2. The germline V gene has CDR1 SQVTM and CDR2 ANQGSEA. V trimming: 6 bases; J trimming: 0 bases; junction bases outside the gene matches: 4. This CDR3 spans 14 amino acids. Written as DNA, the CDR3 is TGCAGCGTCGCCCGGGGGGGCTCCTACAATGAGCAGTTCTTC. It specifies CSVARGGSYNEQFF.

The chain combines TRBV6-2 or TRBV6-3 with TRBJ2-7; no definite D call. The ends were cut back, 2 bases at V and 6 bases at J, with 8 bases in the middle. Germline V gene data show CDR1 as MNHEY and CDR2 as SVGEGT. There are 12 residues in the CDR3. In DNA form, the CDR3 reads TGTGCCAGCAGTTACAGCCCCGGCGAGCAGTACTTC. It yields the protein CASSYSPGEQYF.